The 3 T cell receptor beta chains in this list originate from one sample, sequenced in a study of Ad26.COV2.S vaccination and SARS-CoV-2 variants. The method was immunoSEQ multiplex PCR; TCRdb's version includes in-frame clones alone and lacks a portion of them. The sample lists around 450,000 clones, 75% to 95% seen once, with 9% to 15% in the top ten. The treatment denotes: some 20 received Ad26.COV2.S at low or high dose, single or two shots; five or six received placebo; per-sample allocation not given. After the first vaccine or placebo injection, samples were drawn on day 63. This specimen consisted of peripheral blood, obtained in a trial of Ad26.COV2.S vaccine versus placebo. These receptors all stem from a person aged 18-60 years who received the Ad26.COV2.S COVID-19 vaccine or a placebo.

This chain uses TRBV9 with TRBJ2-1; D call uncertain. Trimming cost V 0 bases and J 3 bases, with 7 bases left between them. Germline loops: CDR1 SGDLS, CDR2 YYNGEE. The CDR3 runs to 14 residues. The CDR3 region has the DNA TGTGCCAGCAGCGTAGCTGAAGACTACAATGAGCAGTTCTTC. As protein: CASSVAEDYNEQFF.

This chain joins TRBV15 and TRBJ2-1; 10 bases align to TRBD2. The CDR3 spans 15 residues. V shed 8 bases and J 3 bases; nucleotides not matched to a gene: 7. CDR1 LNHNV and CDR2 YYDKDF come from the germline V gene (reference sequence). As DNA, the CDR3 is TGTGCCACCTCCCCCGGGACTAGCGACTACAATGAGCAGTTCTTC. Amino acids: CATSPGTSDYNEQFF. Together with reference TRBV15 and TRBJ2-1, the CDR3 gives the full variable domain: DAMVIQNPRYQVTQFGKPVTLSCSQTLNHNVMYWYQQKSSQAPKLLFHYYDKDFNNEADTPDNFQSRRPNTSFCFLDIRSPGLGDTAMYLCATSPGTSDYNEQFFGPGTRLTVL.

The chain combines TRBV13 with TRBJ2-7; 7 positions match TRBD2. The V segment lost 2 bases and the J segment 9 bases; nucleotides outside the gene matches: 10. Germline V lookup: CDR1 PRHDT, CDR2 FYEKMQ (reference sequence). The CDR3 has 14 residues. The CDR3: CASSLRLAGFSQYF. The DNA for the CDR3 is TGTGCCAGCAGCTTAAGGTTAGCGGGCTTCTCGCAGTACTTC.